Listed below are T cell receptor beta chains from one sample, sequenced in a study of cytomegalovirus exposure and HLA in healthy donors. Profiling relied on immunoSEQ multiplex PCR, and the TCRdb table lists in-frame clones only, not all of them. This repertoire shows tens of thousands of clones, around 80% found once; its top ten account for 2% to 2.5%. The sample consisted of PBMCs. All receptors derive from a man aged 40-50 years in good health and CMV-seronegative. Each CDR3 is given with its conserved first and last residue. D genes are given only for firm matches. Size values are once, few and many counts, or a class for expanded clones, and some rows have none.

V,J,length,size,D,DNA,CDR3
TRBV9,TRBJ2-3,15,NA,TRBD1,TGTGCCAGCAGCGTAAGAACAGGGGGCGCAGATACGCAGTATTTT,CASSVRTGGADTQYF
TRBV7-9,TRBJ1-5,15,NA,NA,TGTGCCAGCAGCTTAGCCGGGGGGGCCAGTCAGCCCCAGCATTTT,CASSLAGGASQPQHF
TRBV2,TRBJ1-2,14,NA,NA,TGTGCCAGATCTCCCCTTAGGGGCGCGACCGGCTACACCTTC,CARSPLRGATGYTF
TRBV28,TRBJ1-5,12,once,NA,TGTGCCAGCTCAGGTGGCAATCAGCCCCAGCATTTT,CASSGGNQPQHF
TRBV5-1,TRBJ1-2,15,NA,NA,TGCGCCAGCAGCTTGAATCCGGAGGCTAACTATGGCTACACCTTC,CASSLNPEANYGYTF
TRBV4-1,TRBJ1-6,16,NA,NA,TGCGCCAGCAGCCAAGATCAAAACTCCTATAATTCACCCCTCCACTTT,CASSQDQNSYNSPLHF
TRBV28,TRBJ1-5,16,NA,TRBD1,TGTGCCAGTGGGACAGGGGCGGGGGGGGAGTACCAGCCCCAGCATTTT,CASGTGAGGEYQPQHF
TRBV5-1,TRBJ2-2,16,NA,TRBD2,TGCGCCAGCAGCCACCGGACTAGCGGGAGCACCGGGGAGCTGTTTTTT,CASSHRTSGSTGELFF
TRBV5-1,TRBJ2-5,15,NA,NA,TGCGCCAGCAGCACCACAGGGAGGGTCCAAGAGACCCAGTACTTC,CASSTTGRVQETQYF
TRBV20-1,TRBJ2-5,11,NA,NA,TGCAGTGCTACCCCCGGGGAGACCCAGTACTTC,CSATPGETQYF
TRBV5-4,TRBJ2-7,14,NA,TRBD1,TGTGCCAGCAGCCCGGGACAGCGAACCTACGAGCAGTACTTC,CASSPGQRTYEQYF
TRBV11-1,TRBJ1-4,17,few,TRBD1,TGTGCCAGCAGCTTGGGGACAGGGGGCGCCTCTGATGAAAAACTGTTTTTT,CASSLGTGGASDEKLFF
TRBV7-8,TRBJ1-4,17,NA,TRBD1,TGTGCCAGCAGCGACCTCAAGGTGGGACAGCGGAATGAAAAACTGTTTTTT,CASSDLKVGQRNEKLFF
TRBV6-5,TRBJ1-1,15,NA,NA,TGTGCCAGCAGTTACATCGGAGTGAACGTCCTAGAAGCTTTCTTT,CASSYIGVNVLEAFF
TRBV5-1,TRBJ1-4,15,NA,NA,TGCGCCAGCAGCTTGTCCGGACAGTTGAATGAAAAACTGTTTTTT,CASSLSGQLNEKLFF
TRBV5-1,TRBJ1-1,13,NA,NA,TGCGCCAGCAGCCGGGGGGGCGCATCCGAAGCTTTCTTT,CASSRGGASEAFF
TRBV5-1,TRBJ1-1,14,NA,NA,TGCGCCAGCAGCTTGGGACAGTTGGACACTGAAGCTTTCTTT,CASSLGQLDTEAFF
TRBV29-1,TRBJ2-5,14,NA,NA,TGCAGCGTTGAAGATACCAGGGACCAAGAGACCCAGTACTTC,CSVEDTRDQETQYF
TRBV5-4,TRBJ1-1,17,NA,TRBD1,TGTGCCAGCAGTCCCGACAGGGGAGGGGTAAGGAACACTGAAGCTTTCTTT,CASSPDRGGVRNTEAFF
TRBV6-1,TRBJ1-2,13,NA,TRBD1,TGTGCCAGCAGGAAGGACAGGGAGGTTGGCTACACCTTC,CASRKDREVGYTF
TRBV5-1,TRBJ2-7,17,once,NA,TGCGCCAGCAGCTTGGGGGAGTCTCGGGGGTTCTCCTACGAGCAGTACTTC,CASSLGESRGFSYEQYF
TRBV5-1,TRBJ1-4,17,NA,NA,TGCGCCAGCAGCTTGGTCGGGGGGCGCAGGTCCAATGAAAAACTGTTTTTT,CASSLVGGRRSNEKLFF
TRBV6-1,TRBJ1-2,15,NA,NA,TGTGCCAGCAGTGACCCCTGGACAGCGAACTATGGCTACACCTTC,CASSDPWTANYGYTF
TRBV5-6,TRBJ2-2,15,NA,TRBD2,TGTGCCAGCGGGGGGGACTTCTCGAACACCGGGGAGCTGTTTTTT,CASGGDFSNTGELFF
TRBV15,TRBJ1-4,13,NA,NA,TGTGCCACCAGCAGGGGAAGGGGGGAAAAACTGTTTTTT,CATSRGRGEKLFF
TRBV9,TRBJ1-1,15,NA,TRBD1,TGTGCCAGCAGCGCAGGGACAGGGGGCGCGACTGAAGCTTTCTTT,CASSAGTGGATEAFF
TRBV19,TRBJ2-3,14,NA,NA,TGTGCCAGTAGCCTGGTGCGTGGTTCAGATACGCAGTATTTT,CASSLVRGSDTQYF
TRBV28,TRBJ1-1,16,NA,NA,TGTGCCAGCAGTTTCTTCCGGACGGACATGAACACTGAAGCTTTCTTT,CASSFFRTDMNTEAFF
TRBV19,TRBJ1-1,13,NA,NA,TGTGCCAGTTCCCCCGGACTGGGCAGGGAAGCTTTCTTT,CASSPGLGREAFF
TRBV5-6,TRBJ2-7,14,NA,NA,TGTGCCAGCAGCCCTCTTTTCCGCAGATACGAGCAGTACTTC,CASSPLFRRYEQYF
TRBV19,TRBJ2-7,15,NA,TRBD2,TGTGCCAGTAGTATGCTTGGCGGGGGACCCTACGAGCAGTACTTC,CASSMLGGGPYEQYF
TRBV6-1,TRBJ2-7,13,NA,NA,TGTGCCAGCAGGGCAGTTTCGTCCTACGAGCAGTACTTC,CASRAVSSYEQYF
TRBV19,TRBJ2-4,16,NA,TRBD1,TGTGCCAGTAGGCCCACCGGGACAGGAAAGGCGTACATTCAGTACTTC,CASRPTGTGKAYIQYF
TRBV6-6,TRBJ1-6,14,NA,TRBD1,TGTGCCAGCAGCCTGGGACAGGGGAATTCACCCCTCCACTTT,CASSLGQGNSPLHF
TRBV5-1,TRBJ2-3,12,once,NA,TGCGCCAGCAAAAGAGGAGCAGATACGCAGTATTTT,CASKRGADTQYF
TRBV27,TRBJ2-1,16,few,TRBD2,TGTGCCAGCAGTTCCTTCAGCGGGGGGGCAAGTAATGAGCAGTTCTTC,CASSSFSGGASNEQFF
TRBV6-5,TRBJ2-3,15,NA,TRBD2,TGTGCCAGCAGCTCCGGGACTACGAACACAGATACGCAGTATTTT,CASSSGTTNTDTQYF
TRBV27,TRBJ2-7,15,once,NA,TGTGCCAGCAGCTCCCCAGCCAGGGCAACCTACGAGCAGTACTTC,CASSSPARATYEQYF
TRBV30,TRBJ2-7,12,NA,TRBD2,TGTGCCTGGGCTAGCGGTACCTACGAGCAGTACTTC,CAWASGTYEQYF
TRBV19,TRBJ2-2,15,NA,TRBD2,TGTGCCAGTAGTACACTAGCGGGAGGAGCCGGGGAGCTGTTTTTT,CASSTLAGGAGELFF
TRBV6-1,TRBJ1-6,16,NA,NA,TGTGCCAGCAGTGTCCACCACTTCGATAATAATTCACCCCTCCACTTT,CASSVHHFDNNSPLHF
TRBV10-3,TRBJ2-7,14,NA,NA,TGTGCCATCAGTGAGTCGAACGGTGACTACGAGCAGTACTTC,CAISESNGDYEQYF
TRBV7-9,TRBJ2-5,14,few,NA,TGTGCCAGCAGCTCAAGGACAGAGGGGGAGACCCAGTACTTC,CASSSRTEGETQYF
TRBV30,TRBJ2-1,15,NA,NA,TGTGCCTGGAGTGGGGGGCACGGGGTTTACAATGAGCAGTTCTTC,CAWSGGHGVYNEQFF
TRBV27,TRBJ2-2,16,NA,TRBD1,TGTGCCAGCAGATCGACAGGGGGCGCGGGCACCGGGGAGCTGTTTTTT,CASRSTGGAGTGELFF
TRBV6-5,TRBJ1-1,15,NA,NA,TGTGCCAGCGGGCCTCGCAGGGGACGCGTGACTGAAGCTTTCTTT,CASGPRRGRVTEAFF
TRBV5-6,TRBJ2-5,13,once,NA,TGTGCCAGCAGCTCGTATGATGGCGAGACCCAGTACTTC,CASSSYDGETQYF
TRBV7-9,TRBJ2-1,17,NA,TRBD2,TGTGCCAGCAGCCGCCGAAATTCTAGCGGGGGGGCTTGGGAGCAGTTCTTC,CASSRRNSSGGAWEQFF
TRBV6-5,TRBJ1-2,15,NA,TRBD1,TGTGCCAGCAGTTACTCGAGACAGGGATACTATGGCTACACCTTC,CASSYSRQGYYGYTF
TRBV6-1,TRBJ2-7,13,once,TRBD2,TGTGCCAGCATGCCGGGAGGATCCTACGAGCAGTACTTC,CASMPGGSYEQYF
TRBV5-1,TRBJ2-7,16,NA,TRBD1,TGCGCCAGCAGCCTAAACGGACAGGGGCTCTCCTACGAGCAGTACTTC,CASSLNGQGLSYEQYF
TRBV10-1,TRBJ1-1,14,many,NA,TGCGCCAGCAGTGAGGCGTCGGGGAGCACTGAAGCTTTCTTT,CASSEASGSTEAFF
TRBV10-1,TRBJ1-1,13,NA,TRBD1,TGCGCCAGCAGACAGGGGTTTAACACTGAAGCTTTCTTT,CASRQGFNTEAFF
TRBV10-3,TRBJ1-1,11,NA,NA,TGTGCCATCAGTGAGAAGGGGCATGCTTTCTTT,CAISEKGHAFF
TRBV18,TRBJ2-2,17,NA,TRBD1,TGTGCCAGCACGATGGCAATGGGACAGAGGAACACCGGGGAGCTGTTTTTT,CASTMAMGQRNTGELFF
TRBV10-3,TRBJ2-7,14,NA,NA,TGTGCCATCAGTCAAGGGGCCAACTCCTACGAGCAGTACTTC,CAISQGANSYEQYF
TRBV6-6,TRBJ1-4,14,once,TRBD1,TGTGCCAGCAGTTTCGGACAGGGCAATGAAAAACTGTTTTTT,CASSFGQGNEKLFF
TRBV6-5,TRBJ2-2,11,NA,NA,TGTGCCAGCAGTTACCTCGGGGAGCTGTTTTTT,CASSYLGELFF